This T cell receptor beta chain was found in a study of spatial heterogeneity in lung cancer. TCRdb independently ran MiXCR on the 5' RACE reads; one entry per CDR3 protein. The repertoire has roughly 48,000 distinct CDR3 sequences, roughly 5% of them found once; the top ten carry 11%. This clonotype was counted at least ten times. Time point indicated: sample taken at primary tumor resection. Unsorted whole RNA from tumor, nontumor lung or frozen PBMC underwent sequencing. The CDR3 has 15 amino acids. Germline V gene data show CDR1 as SGHAT and CDR2 as FQNNGV. V gave up 1 base and J gave up 7 bases, with 14 bases separating them.

The receptor was isolated from a male donor with early-stage non-small cell lung cancer. J is TRBJ2-1 and V is TRBV11-2; D is possibly TRBD2 (6 bases). The sequenced sample was PBMCs, obtained at surgery. This CDR3 reads CASSLVNSGQNEQFF. In DNA form, the CDR3 reads TGTGCCAGCAGCTTAGTAAATAGCGGTCAAAATGAGCAGTTCTTC. The full variable domain, with the rest looked up from reference TRBV11-2 and TRBJ2-1, is EAGVAQSPRYKIIEKRQSVAFWCNPISGHATLYWYQQILGQGPKLLIQFQNNGVVDDSQLPKDRFSAERLKGVDSTLKIQPAKLEDSAVYLCASSLVNSGQNEQFFGPGTRLTVL.